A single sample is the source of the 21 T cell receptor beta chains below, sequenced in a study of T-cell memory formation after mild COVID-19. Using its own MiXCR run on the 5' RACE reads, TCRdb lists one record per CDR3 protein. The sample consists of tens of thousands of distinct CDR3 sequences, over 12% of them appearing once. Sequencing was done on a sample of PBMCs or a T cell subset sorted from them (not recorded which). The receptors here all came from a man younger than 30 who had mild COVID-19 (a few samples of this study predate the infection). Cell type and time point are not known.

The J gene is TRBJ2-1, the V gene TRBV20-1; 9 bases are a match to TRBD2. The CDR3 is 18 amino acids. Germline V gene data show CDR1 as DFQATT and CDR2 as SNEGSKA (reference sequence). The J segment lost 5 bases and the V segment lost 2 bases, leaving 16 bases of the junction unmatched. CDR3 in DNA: TGCAGTGCTAGAACTGACTACCTAGCGGGGATAATGGACAATGAGCAGTTCTTC. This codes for CSARTDYLAGIMDNEQFF.

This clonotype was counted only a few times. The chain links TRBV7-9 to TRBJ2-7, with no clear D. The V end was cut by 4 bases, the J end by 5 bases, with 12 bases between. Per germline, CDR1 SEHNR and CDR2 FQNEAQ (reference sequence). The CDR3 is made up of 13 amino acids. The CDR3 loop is CASSSRSGHEQYF. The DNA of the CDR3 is TGTGCCAGCAGCTCGCGGTCTGGTCACGAGCAGTACTTC.

CDR3 DNA sequence: TGTGCCAGTCAAAGGGACAGGGGGCCTGCAGATACGCAGTATTTT. Amino acid sequence: CASQRDRGPADTQYF. The rearrangement uses TRBV25-1 and TRBJ2-3; 12 nucleotides match TRBD1. V was clipped by 9 bases and J by 4 bases; unmatched bases: 8. Per germline, CDR1 MGHDK and CDR2 SYGVNS. This CDR3 region has 15 residues.

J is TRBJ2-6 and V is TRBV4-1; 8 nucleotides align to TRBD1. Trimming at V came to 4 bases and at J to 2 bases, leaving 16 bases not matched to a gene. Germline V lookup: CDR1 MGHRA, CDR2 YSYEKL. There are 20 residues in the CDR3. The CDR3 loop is CASSPRTGMRGEAGANVLTF. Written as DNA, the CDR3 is TGCGCCAGCAGCCCAAGGACAGGGATGAGGGGTGAGGCTGGGGCCAACGTCCTGACTTTC.

CDR3 nucleotides: TGTGCCAGCAGTTCCACAGGGGGTAGCTACACCTTC. Translating it yields CASSSTGGSYTF. This chain links TRBV12-3 or TRBV12-4 with TRBJ1-2, with 8 bases lining up with TRBD1. V shed 4 bases and J 9 bases; nucleotides not matched to a gene: 4. The length of the CDR3 is 12 residues.

The CDR3 loop is CASSFPIETGEEAQYF. CDR3 nucleotides: TGTGCCAGCAGCTTCCCTATCGAGACAGGGGAAGAGGCGCAGTATTTT. The rearrangement uses TRBV7-2 and TRBJ2-3, with TRBD1 matching over 8 bases. The ends lost 3 bases at V and 10 bases at J; junction bases unmatched: 15. Germline assignment: CDR1 SGHTA and CDR2 FQGNSA. The CDR3 has 16 residues.

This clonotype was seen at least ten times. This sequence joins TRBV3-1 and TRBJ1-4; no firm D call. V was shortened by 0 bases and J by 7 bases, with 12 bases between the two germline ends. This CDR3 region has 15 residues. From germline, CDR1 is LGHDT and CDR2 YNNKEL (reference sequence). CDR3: CASSQDSQDTEKLFF. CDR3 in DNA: TGTGCCAGCAGCCAAGATTCGCAGGATACTGAAAAACTGTTTTTT.

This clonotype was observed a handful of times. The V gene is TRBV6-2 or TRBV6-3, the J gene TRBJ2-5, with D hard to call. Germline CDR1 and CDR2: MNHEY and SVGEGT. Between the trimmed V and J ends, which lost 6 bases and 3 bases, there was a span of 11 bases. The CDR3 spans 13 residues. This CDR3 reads CASRGVPKETQYF. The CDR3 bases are TGTGCCAGCAGAGGTGTCCCGAAAGAGACCCAGTACTTC.

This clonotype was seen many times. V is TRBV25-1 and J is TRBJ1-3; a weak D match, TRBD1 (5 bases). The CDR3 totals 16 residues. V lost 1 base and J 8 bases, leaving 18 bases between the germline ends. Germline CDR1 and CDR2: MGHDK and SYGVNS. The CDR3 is CASSESQGPVFDTIYF. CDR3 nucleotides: TGTGCCAGCAGTGAATCCCAGGGCCCAGTTTTTGACACCATATATTTT. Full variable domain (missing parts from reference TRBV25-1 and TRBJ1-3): EADIYQTPRYLVIGTGKKITLECSQTMGHDKMYWYQQDPGMELHLIHYSYGVNSTEKGDLSSESTVSRIRTEHFPLTLESARPSHTSQYLCASSESQGPVFDTIYFGEGSWLTVV.

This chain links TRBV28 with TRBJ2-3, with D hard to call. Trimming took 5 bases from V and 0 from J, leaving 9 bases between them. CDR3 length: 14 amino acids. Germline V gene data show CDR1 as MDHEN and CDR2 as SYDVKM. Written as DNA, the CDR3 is TGTGCCAGCAGTACCGTAGCTAGCACAGATACGCAGTATTTT. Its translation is CASSTVASTDTQYF.

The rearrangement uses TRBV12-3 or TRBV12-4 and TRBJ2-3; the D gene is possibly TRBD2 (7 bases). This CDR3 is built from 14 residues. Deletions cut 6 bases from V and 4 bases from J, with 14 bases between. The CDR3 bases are TGTGCCAGCAGAATTCCGGGGGGCGCAGATACGCAGTATTTT. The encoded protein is CASRIPGGADTQYF.

CDR3 DNA sequence: TGTGCCAGCAGTTACTCCGGGACAGTGAATGAAAAACTGTTTTTT. Amino acid sequence: CASSYSGTVNEKLFF. The chain uses TRBV6-5 and TRBJ1-4, with 7 bases matching TRBD1. With V trimmed by 0 bases and J by 5 bases, 3 bases remained unmatched. This CDR3 has 15 amino acids. Germline V gene sequence: CDR1 MNHEY, CDR2 SVGAGI.

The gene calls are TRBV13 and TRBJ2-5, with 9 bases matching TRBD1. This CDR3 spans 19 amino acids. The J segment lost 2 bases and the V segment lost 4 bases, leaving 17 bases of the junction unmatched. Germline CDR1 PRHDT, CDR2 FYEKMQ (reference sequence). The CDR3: CASSWKTGGEVGGQETQYF. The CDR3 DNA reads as TGTGCCAGCAGCTGGAAAACAGGGGGCGAAGTCGGGGGACAAGAGACCCAGTACTTC.

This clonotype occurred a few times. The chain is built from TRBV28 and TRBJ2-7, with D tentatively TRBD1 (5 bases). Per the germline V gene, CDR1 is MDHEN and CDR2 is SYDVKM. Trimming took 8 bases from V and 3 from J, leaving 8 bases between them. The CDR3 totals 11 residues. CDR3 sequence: CASQDNYEQYF. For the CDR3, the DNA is TGTGCCAGCCAGGACAACTACGAGCAGTACTTC.

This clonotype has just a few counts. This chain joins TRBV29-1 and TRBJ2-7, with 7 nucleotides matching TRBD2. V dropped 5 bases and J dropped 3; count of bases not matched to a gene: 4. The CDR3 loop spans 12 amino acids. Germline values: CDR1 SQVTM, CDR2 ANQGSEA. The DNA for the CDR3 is TGCAGCGTTTCCTGGGGGGGCTACGAGCAGTACTTC. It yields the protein CSVSWGGYEQYF.

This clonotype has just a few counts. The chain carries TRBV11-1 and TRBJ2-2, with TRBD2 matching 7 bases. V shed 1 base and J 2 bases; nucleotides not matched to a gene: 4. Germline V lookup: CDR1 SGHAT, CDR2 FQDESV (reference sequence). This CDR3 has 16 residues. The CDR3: CASSLGRGFNTGELFF. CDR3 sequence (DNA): TGTGCCAGCAGCTTAGGGCGGGGGTTCAACACCGGGGAGCTGTTTTTT. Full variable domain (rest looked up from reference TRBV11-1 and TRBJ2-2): EAEVAQSPRYKITEKSQAVAFWCDPISGHATLYWYRQILGQGPELLVQFQDESVVDDSQLPKDRFSAERLKGVDSTLKIQPAELGDSAMYLCASSLGRGFNTGELFFGEGSRLTVL.

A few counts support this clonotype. The CDR3 DNA is TGTGCCAGCAGCCAAGATAACAACTACGAGCAGTACTTC. Its protein product is CASSQDNNYEQYF. The chain is built from TRBV3-1 and TRBJ2-7; D is unresolved. CDR1 and CDR2 (germline): LGHDT, YNNKEL (reference sequence). Trimming cost V 0 bases and J 3 bases, with 6 bases left between them. The CDR3 contains 13 residues.

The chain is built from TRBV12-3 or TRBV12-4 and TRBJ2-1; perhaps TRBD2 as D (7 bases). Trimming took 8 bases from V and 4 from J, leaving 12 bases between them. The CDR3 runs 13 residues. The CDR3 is CASWGGAYNEQFF. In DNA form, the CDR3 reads TGTGCCAGCTGGGGGGGGGCGTACAATGAGCAGTTCTTC.

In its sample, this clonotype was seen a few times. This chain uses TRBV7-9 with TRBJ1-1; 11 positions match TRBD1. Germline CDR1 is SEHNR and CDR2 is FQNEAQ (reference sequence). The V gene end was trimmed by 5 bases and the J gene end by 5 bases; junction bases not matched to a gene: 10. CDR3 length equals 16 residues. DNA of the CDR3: TGTGCCAGCAGCCCCAGAGGACAGGGGGCGCGAACTGAAGCTTTCTTT. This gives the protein CASSPRGQGARTEAFF.

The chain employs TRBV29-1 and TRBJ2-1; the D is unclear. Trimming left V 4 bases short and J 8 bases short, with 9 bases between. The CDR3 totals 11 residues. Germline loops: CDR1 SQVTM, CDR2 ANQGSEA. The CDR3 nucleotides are TGCAGCGTTGTTATCGACGATGAGCAGTTCTTC. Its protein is CSVVIDDEQFF.

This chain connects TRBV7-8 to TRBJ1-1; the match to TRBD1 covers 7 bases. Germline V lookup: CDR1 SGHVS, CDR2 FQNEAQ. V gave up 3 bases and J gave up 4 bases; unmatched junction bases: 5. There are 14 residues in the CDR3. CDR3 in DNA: TGTGCCAGCAGCTTCCACAGGGGAATCACTGAAGCTTTCTTT. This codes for CASSFHRGITEAFF.